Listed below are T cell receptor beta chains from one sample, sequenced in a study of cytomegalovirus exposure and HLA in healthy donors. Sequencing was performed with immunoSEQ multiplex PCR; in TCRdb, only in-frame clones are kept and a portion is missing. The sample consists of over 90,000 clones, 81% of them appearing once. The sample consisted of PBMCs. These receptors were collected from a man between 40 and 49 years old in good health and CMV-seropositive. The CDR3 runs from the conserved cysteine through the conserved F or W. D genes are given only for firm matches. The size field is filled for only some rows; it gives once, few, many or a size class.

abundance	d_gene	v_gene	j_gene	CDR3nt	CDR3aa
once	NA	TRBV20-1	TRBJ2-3	TGCAGTGCTAAGCGGACAGATACGCAGTATTTT	CSAKRTDTQYF
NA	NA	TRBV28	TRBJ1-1	TGTGCCAGCAGTCCGCCCTTCAGGGTGGGGTCGACTGAAGCTTTCTTT	CASSPPFRVGSTEAFF
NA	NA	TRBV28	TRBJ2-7	TGTGCCAGCAGTTCCGGCGGGGCCCAACTCTCCTACGAGCAGTACTTC	CASSSGGAQLSYEQYF
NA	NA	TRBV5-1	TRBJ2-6	TGCGCCAGCAGCTTAGGGGTCTCTGGGGCCAACGTCCTGACTTTC	CASSLGVSGANVLTF
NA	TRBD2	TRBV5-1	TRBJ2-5	TGCGCCAGCAGCCCGGGGTGGGGGGGTCAAGAGACCCAGTACTTC	CASSPGWGGQETQYF
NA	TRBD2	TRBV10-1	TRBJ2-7	TGCGCCAGCAGTGAGGCGGGAGCGTACGAGCAGTACTTC	CASSEAGAYEQYF
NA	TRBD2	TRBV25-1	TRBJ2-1	TGTGCCAGCAGTGAATCAGGTCGGGCTAGCGGGAGCGAGGAGCAGTTCTTC	CASSESGRASGSEEQFF
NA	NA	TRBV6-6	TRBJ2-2	TGTGCCAGCCTAGATACAGGGAACACCGGGGAGCTGTTTTTT	CASLDTGNTGELFF
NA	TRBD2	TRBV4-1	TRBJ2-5	TGCGCCAGCAGCCAGGCAGGGACTAGCGCCTCCGGGACCCAGTACTTC	CASSQAGTSASGTQYF
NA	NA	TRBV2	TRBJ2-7	TGTGCCAGCAGCCCCGTTTTCCACGAGCAGTACTTC	CASSPVFHEQYF
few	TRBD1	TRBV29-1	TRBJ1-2	TGCAGCATCCCACAGGGGTCCCATAACTATGGCTACACCTTC	CSIPQGSHNYGYTF
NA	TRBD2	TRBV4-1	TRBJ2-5	TGCGCCAGCAGCCAAGTGGGACTAGTCCAAGAGACCCAGTACTTC	CASSQVGLVQETQYF
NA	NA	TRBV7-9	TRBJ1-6	TGTGCCAGCAGCTTAGAGACTGGTACTGCACCCCTCCACTTT	CASSLETGTAPLHF
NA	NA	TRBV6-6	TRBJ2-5	TGTGCCAGCAGTTACGAGCAGCGGGCCCAAGAGACCCAGTACTTC	CASSYEQRAQETQYF
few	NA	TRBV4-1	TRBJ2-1	TGCGCCAGCAGCCACGGTGCCGAGCAGTTCTTC	CASSHGAEQFF
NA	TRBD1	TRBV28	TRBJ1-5	TGTGCCAGCAGCCAAACAATCAGGGGGCGCTTGAATCAGCCCCAGCATTTT	CASSQTIRGRLNQPQHF
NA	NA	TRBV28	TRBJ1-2	TGTGCCAGCGGCGGCTACACCTTC	CASGGYTF
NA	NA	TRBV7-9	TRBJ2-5	TGTGCCAGCAGCTTAGCGGTCGGGAGAGAAGAGACCCAGTACTTC	CASSLAVGREETQYF
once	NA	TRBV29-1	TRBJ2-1	TGCAGCGTTCGAACGACTCGCTACAATGAGCAGTTCTTC	CSVRTTRYNEQFF
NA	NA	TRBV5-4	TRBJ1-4	TGTGCCAGCAGCTCCCCCCAATCAGAGGGCGAAAAACTGTTTTTT	CASSSPQSEGEKLFF
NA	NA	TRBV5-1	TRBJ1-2	TGCGCCAGCAGCCCTATGGGGGGACCAAACGGCTACACCTTC	CASSPMGGPNGYTF
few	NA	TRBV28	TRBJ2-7	TGTGCCAGCAGTCGACACTCCTACGAGCAGTACTTC	CASSRHSYEQYF
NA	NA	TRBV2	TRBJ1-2	TGTGCCAGCAGTGAAGACAGTGCCAACTATGGCTACACCTTC	CASSEDSANYGYTF
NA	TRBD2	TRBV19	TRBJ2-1	TGTGCCAGTAAGCCTCTGACTAGCGGATACAATGAGCAGTTCTTC	CASKPLTSGYNEQFF
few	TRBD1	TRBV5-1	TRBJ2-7	TGCGCCAGCAGCCGGACAGGGGACTACGAGCAGTACTTC	CASSRTGDYEQYF
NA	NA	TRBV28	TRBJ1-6	TGTGCCAGCAGTTCCTTCCTCGCGGGGGGCGGTTATTCACCCCTCCACTTT	CASSSFLAGGGYSPLHF
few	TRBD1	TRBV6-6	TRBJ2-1	TGTGCCAGCAGCCGGGACAGCTACAATGAGCAGTTCTTC	CASSRDSYNEQFF
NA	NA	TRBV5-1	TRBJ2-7	TGCGCCAGCAGCCCCACCAACAGAGACTACGAGCAGTACTTC	CASSPTNRDYEQYF
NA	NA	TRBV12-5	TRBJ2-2	TGTGCTAGTGGTTTGAGACAGGGAGGAACCGGGGAGCTGTTTTTT	CASGLRQGGTGELFF
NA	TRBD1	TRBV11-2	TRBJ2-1	TGTGCCAGCAGCTCCCGGGACAGGGGATACAATGAGCAGTTCTTC	CASSSRDRGYNEQFF
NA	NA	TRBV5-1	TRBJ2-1	TGCGCCAGCTCTATGGGACACACTACCTACAATGAGCAGTTCTTC	CASSMGHTTYNEQFF
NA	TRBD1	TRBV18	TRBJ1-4	TGTGCCAGCTCCGGGACAGGGAGGACTAATGAAAAACTGTTTTTT	CASSGTGRTNEKLFF
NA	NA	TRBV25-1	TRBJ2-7	TGTGCCAGCAGTGAACGGGGTAATAGAAACGAGCAGTACTTC	CASSERGNRNEQYF
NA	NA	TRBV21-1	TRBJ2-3	TGTGCCAGCAGCAAACGGCAGGGGTTAAGCACAGATACGCAGTATTTT	CASSKRQGLSTDTQYF
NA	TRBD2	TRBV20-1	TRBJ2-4	TGCAGTGCGTGGGGGGGAAACATTCAGTACTTC	CSAWGGNIQYF
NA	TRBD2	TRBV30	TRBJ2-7	TGTGCCTGGAGTGTACTGGGGGGGAACGGCTACGAGCAGTACTTC	CAWSVLGGNGYEQYF
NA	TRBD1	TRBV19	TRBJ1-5	TGTGCCAGTAGTTCCACCGGACAGGGAAAGCAGCCCCAGCATTTT	CASSSTGQGKQPQHF
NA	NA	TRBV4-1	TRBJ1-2	TGCGCCAGCAGCCAAGAGCCGGTTCGGGGCTACACCTTC	CASSQEPVRGYTF
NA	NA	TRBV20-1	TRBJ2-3	TGCAGTGCTAGTCCCGGAGCTACGCAGTATTTT	CSASPGATQYF
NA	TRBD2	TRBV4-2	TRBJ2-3	TGTGCCAGCAGCCAAGAAGGGACGGGAGGGCCTGATACGCAGTATTTT	CASSQEGTGGPDTQYF
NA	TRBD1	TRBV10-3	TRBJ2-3	TGTGCCATCAGTGGACAGGGAATGCTTGCTGATACGCAGTATTTT	CAISGQGMLADTQYF
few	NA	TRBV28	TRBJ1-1	TGTGCCATCCAGTTAGAAGCTTTCTTT	CAIQLEAFF
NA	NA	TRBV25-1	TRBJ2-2	TGTGCCAGCAGTGACACCTACGGCACCGGGGAGCTGTTTTTT	CASSDTYGTGELFF
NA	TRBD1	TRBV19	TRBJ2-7	TGTGCCAGTAGTATAACCGGGACAGGGAACGAGCAGTACTTC	CASSITGTGNEQYF
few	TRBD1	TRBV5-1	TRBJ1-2	TGCGCCAGCAGCCACGGACAGGCCATAGCTAACTATGGCTACACCTTC	CASSHGQAIANYGYTF
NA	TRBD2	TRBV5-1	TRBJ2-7	TGCGCCAGCAGCCCCGGACTAGCGGGAGTTCCAGGAACCTACGAGCAGTACTTC	CASSPGLAGVPGTYEQYF
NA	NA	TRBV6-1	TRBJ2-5	TGTGCCAGCAGTGAAGTCCCTGGTGGGGAGCAGTACTTC	CASSEVPGGEQYF
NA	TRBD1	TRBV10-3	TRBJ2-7	TGTGCCATCAGTGAGGGACAGGCCGGGCAGTACTTC	CAISEGQAGQYF
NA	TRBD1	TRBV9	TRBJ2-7	TGTGCCAGCAGCGTCCGGGACAGCTCCTACGAGCAGTACTTC	CASSVRDSSYEQYF
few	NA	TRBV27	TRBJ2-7	TGTGCCAGTGGGCGGAGGTACGAGCAGTACTTC	CASGRRYEQYF
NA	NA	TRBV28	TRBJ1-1	TGTGCCAGCAGTTTACCCAAGCGTGGCAGGGCCACTGAAGCTTTCTTT	CASSLPKRGRATEAFF
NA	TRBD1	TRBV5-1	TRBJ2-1	TGCGCCAGCAGCTTGGGAGGGACAGGGGGCTACAATGAGCAGTTCTTC	CASSLGGTGGYNEQFF